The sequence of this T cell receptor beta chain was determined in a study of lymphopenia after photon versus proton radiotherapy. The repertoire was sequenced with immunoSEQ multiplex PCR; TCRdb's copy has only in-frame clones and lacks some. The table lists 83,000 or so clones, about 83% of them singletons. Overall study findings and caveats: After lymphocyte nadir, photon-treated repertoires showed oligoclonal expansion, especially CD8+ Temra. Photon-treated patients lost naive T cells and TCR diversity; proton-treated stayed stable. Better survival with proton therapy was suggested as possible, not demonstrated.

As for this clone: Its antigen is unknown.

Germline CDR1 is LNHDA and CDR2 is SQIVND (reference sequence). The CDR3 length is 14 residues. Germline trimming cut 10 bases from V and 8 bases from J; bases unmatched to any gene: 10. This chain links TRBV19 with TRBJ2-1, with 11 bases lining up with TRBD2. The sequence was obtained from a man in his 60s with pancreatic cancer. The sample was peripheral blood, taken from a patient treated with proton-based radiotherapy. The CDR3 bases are TGTGCCACAAGGAAACTAGCGGGAGTCGATGAGCAGTTCTTC. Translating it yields CATRKLAGVDEQFF. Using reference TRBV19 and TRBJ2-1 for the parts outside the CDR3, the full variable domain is DGGITQSPKYLFRKEGQNVTLSCEQNLNHDAMYWYRQDPGQGLRLIYYSQIVNDFQKGDIAEGYSVSREKKESFPLTVTSAQKNPTAFYLCATRKLAGVDEQFFGPGTRLTVL.